Ten or more counts support the clone carrying this TCR beta chain. The data were obtained in a study of T cells in Graves' hyperthyroidism and ophthalmopathy. RNA transcripts gave rise to amplified TCR beta CDR3 regions. Researchers ran a first-round RT-PCR on the TCR CDR3 using the HTBI primer set. TCRdb passed the multiplex PCR reads through MiXCR, listing each CDR3 protein once. The sample lists some 600,000 distinct CDR3 sequences, around 14% seen once, with under 7% in the top ten. CDR1 MNHEY and CDR2 SVGEGT come from the germline V gene. This CDR3 comprises 17 residues. V was clipped by 7 bases and J by 0 bases, with 16 bases between them.

The sequencing input was blood. The chain uses TRBV6-2 or TRBV6-3 and TRBJ1-6; the D is unclear. The sequence came from a woman in her 30s with Graves' hyperthyroidism that later progressed to Graves' ophthalmopathy. The CDR3 loop reads CASKPTPGSSYNSPLHF. The DNA of the CDR3 is TGTGCCAGCAAGCCCACTCCGGGGAGCTCCTATAATTCACCCCTCCACTTT.